The 20 T cell receptor beta chains given below trace back to one sample, sequenced in a study of cytotoxic CD8 clonotypes in ibrutinib-treated CLL. Data came from immunoSEQ multiplex PCR; TCRdb stores just in-frame clones and leaves some out. Among about 45,000 clones listed, 60% to 70% were seen once. This sample comprised PBMCs, obtained after 24 months of ibrutinib treatment. The origin of the receptors is a human donor with chronic lymphocytic leukemia.

The V and J genes are TRBV5-8 and TRBJ1-1, with D uncertain. Per germline, CDR1 SGHTS and CDR2 YDEGEE. CDR3 length: 13 residues. Trimming removed 1 base from V and 1 base from J, with 5 bases in between. CDR3 in DNA: TGTGCCAGCAGCTTGCCCCAGAACACTGAAGCTTTCTTT. Its translation: CASSLPQNTEAFF.

The chain couples TRBV10-3 to TRBJ2-5; TRBD2 matches 10 bases. The CDR3 covers 15 residues. From germline, CDR1 is ENHRY and CDR2 SYGVKD. The trim removed 5 bases at V and 1 base at J, leaving 4 bases unmatched. This CDR3 reads CAISPSGSFQETQYF. The CDR3 DNA is TGTGCCATCAGTCCTAGCGGGAGTTTCCAAGAGACCCAGTACTTC.

CDR3 region: CASSLWGNSNQPQHF. DNA of the CDR3: TGTGCCAGCAGTTTATGGGGTAACAGCAATCAGCCCCAGCATTTT. J is TRBJ1-5 and V is TRBV27; D call uncertain. CDR1 and CDR2 from the germline V gene are MNHEY and SMNVEV (reference sequence). Trimming shortened V by 1 base and J by 1 base, and 8 bases separated the two germline ends. This CDR3 is 15 amino acids long.

This rearrangement joins TRBV5-1 to TRBJ1-2; 7 bases match TRBD1. The CDR3 length is 13 residues. Germline CDR1 SGHRS, CDR2 YFSETQ. V gave up 0 bases and J gave up 8 bases; unmatched junction bases: 4. The CDR3 sequence is CASSLETGIGYTF. CDR3 sequence (DNA): TGCGCCAGCAGCTTGGAGACAGGGATAGGCTACACCTTC.

This chain uses TRBV4-1 with TRBJ2-7; D uncertain. CDR1 and CDR2 from the germline V gene are MGHRA and YSYEKL. The CDR3 spans 15 residues. Trimming pared 1 base from V and 0 bases from J, leaving 10 bases between. CDR3 nucleotide sequence: TGCGCCAGCAGCCAAGCTACGGACGGCTCCTACGAGCAGTACTTC. It yields the protein CASSQATDGSYEQYF.

This clone turned up a few times. The chain has TRBV7-2 and TRBJ1-6, with no clear D. The CDR3 sequence is 13 residues long. The V end lost 7 bases, the J end lost 7 bases, and 11 bases lay between the germline ends. The germline CDR1 and CDR2 sequences are SGHTA and FQGNSA. CDR3 DNA: TGTGCCAGCACCTATCAAGTGAATTCACCCCTCCACTTT. Encoded protein: CASTYQVNSPLHF.

Here the CDR3 reads CASSPSPNEQFF. Here the CDR3 DNA reads TGTGCCAGCAGCCCCTCCCCAAATGAGCAGTTCTTC. The chain employs TRBV7-3 and TRBJ2-1; D is undetermined. The V and J ends lost 5 bases and 7 bases respectively, with 9 bases between them. CDR1 and CDR2 (germline): SGHTA, FQGTGA. This CDR3 is built from 12 residues.

J is TRBJ2-7 and V is TRBV7-3; D uncertain. The CDR3 has 13 amino acids. The germline gives CDR1 SGHTA, CDR2 FQGTGA. V lost 2 bases and J lost 3, with 8 bases in between. The CDR3 DNA is TGTGCCAGCAGCTTATCCCCGGACTACGAGCAGTACTTC. Amino acid sequence: CASSLSPDYEQYF.

This chain links TRBV27 with TRBJ2-1, with 7 positions matching TRBD2. The CDR3 sequence is 16 residues long. V trimming: 5 bases; J trimming: 9 bases; junction bases outside the gene matches: 16. Germline V gene data show CDR1 as MNHEY and CDR2 as SMNVEV (reference sequence). The CDR3 DNA sequence: TGTGCCAGCAGTCCCCCTTTTATGGGAGGGCCGCTTGAGCAGTTCTTC. This codes for CASSPPFMGGPLEQFF.

V usage is TRBV5-4 and J usage is TRBJ2-5, with 12 bases that match TRBD2. This CDR3 has 18 amino acids. J was trimmed by 4 bases and V by 0 bases; bases with no gene match: 10. Germline loops: CDR1 SGHNT, CDR2 YYREEE (reference sequence). The CDR3 loop is CASSLATSGSGVGETQYF. Here the CDR3 DNA reads TGTGCCAGCAGCTTGGCGACTAGCGGGAGCGGAGTAGGAGAGACCCAGTACTTC.

This clone turned up a few times. CDR3 bases: TGTGCCAGCAGCTTAGGGAGCGGGGGGCCGTACGAGCAGTACTTC. This gives the protein CASSLGSGGPYEQYF. The chain is built from TRBV7-8 and TRBJ2-7; TRBD2 aligns across 9 bases. The CDR3 is made up of 15 amino acids. The V gene end was trimmed by 1 base and the J gene end by 4 bases; junction bases not matched to a gene: 5. Germline assignment: CDR1 SGHVS and CDR2 FQNEAQ.

This clone was recorded only once. CDR3 DNA sequence: TGCAGCGTTGTCCGCCCGGGGAGCGAGCAGTACTTC. Protein: CSVVRPGSEQYF. The chain recombines TRBV29-1 with TRBJ2-7; perhaps TRBD2 as D (5 bases). V dropped 4 bases and J dropped 6 bases, with 13 bases sitting between them. From germline, CDR1 is SQVTM and CDR2 ANQGSEA. The CDR3 runs 12 residues.

The chain combines TRBV7-9 with TRBJ1-6, with a tentative D call TRBD1 (5 bases). Germline V lookup: CDR1 SEHNR, CDR2 FQNEAQ (reference sequence). The V and J ends lost 5 bases and 10 bases respectively, with 18 bases between them. This CDR3 has 15 residues. CDR3 residues: CASSLLDQGSSPLHF. The CDR3 coding sequence is TGTGCCAGCAGCCTCCTGGATCAGGGAAGCTCACCCCTCCACTTT.

The CDR3 region is CSVCSGGTGELFF. CDR3 nucleotides: TGCAGCGTGTGCTCAGGGGGAACCGGGGAGCTGTTTTTT. The V gene is TRBV29-1, the J gene TRBJ2-2, with 7 bases lining up with TRBD1. The J segment lost 5 bases and the V segment lost 6 bases, leaving 6 bases of the junction unmatched. The CDR3 totals 13 residues. CDR1 SQVTM and CDR2 ANQGSEA come from the germline V gene.

This chain uses TRBV21-1 with TRBJ2-4; TRBD2, the table's D call, was not compared with the DNA. TRBV21-1 is a recognized pseudogene. The CDR3 loop spans 17 amino acids. CDR3 coding DNA: TGTGCCAGCACCGCCCATAGGGGGGGCCTAGCCAAAAACATTCAGTACTTC. Its translation is CASTAHRGGLAKNIQYF.

The V gene is TRBV6-6, the J gene TRBJ1-1, with D perhaps TRBD1 (5 bases). Between the trimmed V and J ends, which lost 5 bases and 0 bases, there was a span of 10 bases. This CDR3 region has 14 residues. Germline values: CDR1 MNHNY, CDR2 SVGAGI (reference sequence). The CDR3 coding sequence is TGTGCCAGCAGTGGACAAACCCTGAACACTGAAGCTTTCTTT. Its protein product is CASSGQTLNTEAFF.

The chain has TRBV27 and TRBJ1-1, with 7 bases identical to TRBD1. Germline V gene lookup returns CDR1 MNHEY and CDR2 SMNVEV (reference sequence). Germline trimming cut 4 bases from V and 4 bases from J; bases unmatched to any gene: 6. The length of the CDR3 is 14 residues. The CDR3 here is CASSWGAGGTEAFF. In DNA form, the CDR3 reads TGTGCCAGCAGTTGGGGGGCAGGGGGCACTGAAGCTTTCTTT.

This chain uses TRBV9 with TRBJ2-1; TRBD2 matches 14 bases. The J segment lost 3 bases and the V segment lost 4 bases, leaving 9 bases of the junction unmatched. This CDR3 has 18 residues. Germline V gene data show CDR1 as SGDLS and CDR2 as YYNGEE. The CDR3 bases are TGTGCCAGCAGCATCAAGGGACTAGCGGGAGTTGGCTACAATGAGCAGTTCTTC. Its protein is CASSIKGLAGVGYNEQFF. The full variable domain, completed using reference TRBV9 and TRBJ2-1, is DSGVTQTPKHLITATGQRVTLRCSPRSGDLSVYWYQQSLDQGLQFLIQYYNGEERAKGNILERFSAQQFPDLHSELNLSSLELGDSALYFCASSIKGLAGVGYNEQFFGPGTRLTVL.

This clone was recorded once. V and J are TRBV19 and TRBJ2-7, with 13 bases aligning to TRBD2. This CDR3 spans 17 amino acids. CDR1 and CDR2 from the germline V gene are LNHDA and SQIVND (reference sequence). V shed 6 bases and J 4 bases; nucleotides not matched to a gene: 12. This CDR3 reads CASRSPSTSGRPYEQYF. The CDR3 DNA sequence: TGTGCCAGTAGATCCCCCTCGACTAGCGGGAGGCCGTACGAGCAGTACTTC. The full variable domain, its missing parts supplied by reference TRBV19 and TRBJ2-7, is DGGITQSPKYLFRKEGQNVTLSCEQNLNHDAMYWYRQDPGQGLRLIYYSQIVNDFQKGDIAEGYSVSREKKESFPLTVTSAQKNPTAFYLCASRSPSTSGRPYEQYFGPGTRLTVT.

This rearrangement joins TRBV29-1 to TRBJ2-1; 12 bases map to TRBD2. CDR3 length: 15 residues. Germline V lookup: CDR1 SQVTM, CDR2 ANQGSEA. V was pared by 1 base and J by 8 bases, with 6 bases of the junction left unmatched. The CDR3 bases are TGCAGCGTTGAAGCGACTAGCGGGAGTTGGGATGAGCAGTTCTTC. Translating it yields CSVEATSGSWDEQFF.